This T cell receptor beta chain was observed in a study of CD8 T cells in ankylosing spondylitis. Molecular-barcoded quantitative 5'-RACE produced these TCR beta libraries. TCRdb re-analysed the 5' RACE reads in MiXCR, keeping a single row per CDR3 protein. This sample has about 540,000 distinct CDR3 sequences, with roughly 13% found just once. General study findings and limits: Some of the motif variants had earlier been found in reactive arthritis patients' fluid and blood. Reported data indicate significant enrichment of disease-linked clones within matched ankylosing spondylitis synovial fluid. Within peripheral blood, clones linked to disease were CD8+ and relatively rare. In ankylosing spondylitis blood, a motif of seven or eight highly homologous TCR beta variants appeared characteristic.

Many counts were recorded for this clonotype. Antigen: not known. The CDR3 sequence is 16 residues long. Germline loops: CDR1 SGHDT, CDR2 YYEEEE. The ends were cut back, 4 bases at V and 0 bases at J, with 16 bases in the middle. This chain links TRBV5-6 with TRBJ2-5; possibly TRBD1 for D (6 bases). The sequenced sample was blood, either unsorted or a sorted T cell fraction (not recorded which). The sequence was collected from a male donor with ankylosing spondylitis. CDR3 bases: TGTGCCAGCAGCATGCTACAGGGAATACACCAAGAGACCCAGTACTTC. Protein: CASSMLQGIHQETQYF.